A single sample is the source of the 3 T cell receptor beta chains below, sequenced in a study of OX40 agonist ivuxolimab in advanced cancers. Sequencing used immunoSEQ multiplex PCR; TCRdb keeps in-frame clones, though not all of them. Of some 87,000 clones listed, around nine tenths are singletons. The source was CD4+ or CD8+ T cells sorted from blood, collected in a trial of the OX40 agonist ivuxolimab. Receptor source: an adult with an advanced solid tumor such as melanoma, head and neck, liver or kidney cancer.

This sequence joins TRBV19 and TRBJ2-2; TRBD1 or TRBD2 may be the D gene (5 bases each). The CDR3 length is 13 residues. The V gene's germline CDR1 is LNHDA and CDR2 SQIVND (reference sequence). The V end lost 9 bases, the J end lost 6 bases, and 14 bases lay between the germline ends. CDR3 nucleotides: TGTGCCAGCAAAGGGATGGGACCCGGGGAGCTGTTTTTT. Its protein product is CASKGMGPGELFF.

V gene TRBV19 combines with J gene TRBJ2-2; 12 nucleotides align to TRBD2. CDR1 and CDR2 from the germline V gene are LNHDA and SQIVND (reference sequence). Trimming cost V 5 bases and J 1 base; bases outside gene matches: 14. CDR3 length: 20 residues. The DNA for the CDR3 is TGTGCCAGTAGTCCCACCCGACTAGCGGGGGAGCAATTGAACACCGGGGAGCTGTTTTTT. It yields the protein CASSPTRLAGEQLNTGELFF.

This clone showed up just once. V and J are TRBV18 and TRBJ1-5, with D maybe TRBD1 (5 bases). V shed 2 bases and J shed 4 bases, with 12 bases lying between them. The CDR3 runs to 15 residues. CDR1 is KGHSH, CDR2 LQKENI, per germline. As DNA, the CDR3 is TGTGCCAGCTCACCAAAAGTCAGGGAGAATCAGCCCCAGCATTTT. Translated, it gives CASSPKVRENQPQHF.